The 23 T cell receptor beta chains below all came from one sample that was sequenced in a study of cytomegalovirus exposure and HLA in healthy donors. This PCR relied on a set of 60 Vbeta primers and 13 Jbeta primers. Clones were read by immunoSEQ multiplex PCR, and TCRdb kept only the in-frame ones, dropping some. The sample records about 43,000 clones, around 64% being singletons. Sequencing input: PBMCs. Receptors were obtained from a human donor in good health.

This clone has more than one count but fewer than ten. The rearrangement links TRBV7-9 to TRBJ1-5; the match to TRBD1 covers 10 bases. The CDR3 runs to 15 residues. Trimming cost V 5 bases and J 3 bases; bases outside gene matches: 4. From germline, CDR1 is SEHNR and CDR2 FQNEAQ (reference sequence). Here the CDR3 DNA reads TGTGCCAGCAGCCACGGGACAGGGGTCAATCAGCCCCAGCATTTT. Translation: CASSHGTGVNQPQHF.

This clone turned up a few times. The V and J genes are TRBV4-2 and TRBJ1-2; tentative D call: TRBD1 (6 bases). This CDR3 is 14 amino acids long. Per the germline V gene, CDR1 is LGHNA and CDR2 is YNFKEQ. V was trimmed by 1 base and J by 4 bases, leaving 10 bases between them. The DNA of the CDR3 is TGTGCCAGCAGCCAAGCTCAGGGGTCCTATGGCTACACCTTC. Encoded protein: CASSQAQGSYGYTF.

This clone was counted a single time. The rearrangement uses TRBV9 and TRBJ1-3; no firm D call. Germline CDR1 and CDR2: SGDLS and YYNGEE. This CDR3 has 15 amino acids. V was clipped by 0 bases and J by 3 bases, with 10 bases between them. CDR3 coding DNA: TGTGCCAGCAGCGTAGCCGGGTTCAATGGAAACACCATATATTTT. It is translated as CASSVAGFNGNTIYF. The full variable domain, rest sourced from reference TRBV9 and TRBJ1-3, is DSGVTQTPKHLITATGQRVTLRCSPRSGDLSVYWYQQSLDQGLQFLIQYYNGEERAKGNILERFSAQQFPDLHSELNLSSLELGDSALYFCASSVAGFNGNTIYFGEGSWLTVV.

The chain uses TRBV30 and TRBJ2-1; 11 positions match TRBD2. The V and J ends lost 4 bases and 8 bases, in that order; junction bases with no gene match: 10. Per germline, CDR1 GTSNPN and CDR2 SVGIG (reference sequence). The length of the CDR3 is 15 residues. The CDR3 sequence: CAWTSPGLAVDEQFF. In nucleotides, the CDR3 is TGTGCCTGGACGTCCCCGGGACTAGCGGTCGATGAGCAGTTCTTC.

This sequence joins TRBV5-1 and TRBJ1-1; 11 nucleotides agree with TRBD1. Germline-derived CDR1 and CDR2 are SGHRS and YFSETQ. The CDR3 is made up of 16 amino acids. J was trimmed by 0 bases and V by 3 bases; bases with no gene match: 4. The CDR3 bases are TGCGCCAGCAGCTACGGGACAGGGGGAGTGAACACTGAAGCTTTCTTT. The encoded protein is CASSYGTGGVNTEAFF.

This CDR3 reads CAWSNDRPYEQYF. For the CDR3, the DNA is TGTGCCTGGAGTAACGACAGGCCCTACGAGCAGTACTTC. The chain combines TRBV30 with TRBJ2-7, with D perhaps matching TRBD1 (6 bases). CDR3 length: 13 amino acids. The V and J ends lost 2 bases and 2 bases respectively, with 10 bases between them. Germline CDR1 reads GTSNPN; CDR2 reads SVGIG (reference sequence).

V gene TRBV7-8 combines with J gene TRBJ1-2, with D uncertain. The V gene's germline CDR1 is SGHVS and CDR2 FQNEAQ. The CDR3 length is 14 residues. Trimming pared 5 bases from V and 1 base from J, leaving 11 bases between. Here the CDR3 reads CASSTSGSNYGYTF. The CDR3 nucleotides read TGTGCCAGCAGCACAAGCGGAAGTAACTATGGCTACACCTTC.

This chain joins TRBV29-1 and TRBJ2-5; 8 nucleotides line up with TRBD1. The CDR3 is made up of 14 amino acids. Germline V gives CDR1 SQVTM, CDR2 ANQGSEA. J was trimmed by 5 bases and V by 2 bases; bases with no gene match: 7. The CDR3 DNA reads TGCAGCGTTGAATACCGGACAGGGATCGAGACCCAGTACTTC. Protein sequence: CSVEYRTGIETQYF.

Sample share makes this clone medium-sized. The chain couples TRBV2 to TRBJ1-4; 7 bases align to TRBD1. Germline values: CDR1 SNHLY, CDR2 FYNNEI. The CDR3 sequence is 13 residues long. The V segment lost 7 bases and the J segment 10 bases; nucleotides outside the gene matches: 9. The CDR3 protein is CASTTTGMGKLFF. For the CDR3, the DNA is TGTGCCAGCACAACGACAGGGATGGGAAAACTGTTTTTT.

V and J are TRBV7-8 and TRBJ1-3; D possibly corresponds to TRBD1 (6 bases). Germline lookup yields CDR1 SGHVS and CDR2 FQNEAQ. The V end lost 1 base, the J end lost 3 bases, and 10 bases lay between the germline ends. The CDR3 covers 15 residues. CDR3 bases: TGTGCCAGCAGCTTAGTACAGGGTTTTGGAAACACCATATATTTT. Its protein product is CASSLVQGFGNTIYF.

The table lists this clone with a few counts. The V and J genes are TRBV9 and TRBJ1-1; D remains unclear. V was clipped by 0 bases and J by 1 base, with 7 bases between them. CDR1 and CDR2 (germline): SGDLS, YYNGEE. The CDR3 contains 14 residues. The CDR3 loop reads CASSVEPGNTEAFF. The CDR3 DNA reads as TGTGCCAGCAGCGTAGAGCCCGGGAACACTGAAGCTTTCTTT.

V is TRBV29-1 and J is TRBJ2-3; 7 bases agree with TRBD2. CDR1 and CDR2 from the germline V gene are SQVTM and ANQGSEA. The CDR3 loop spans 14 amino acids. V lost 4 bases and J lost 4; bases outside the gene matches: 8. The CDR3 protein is CSVGGGRGADTQYF. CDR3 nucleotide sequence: TGCAGCGTTGGCGGGGGTCGAGGAGCAGATACGCAGTATTTT.

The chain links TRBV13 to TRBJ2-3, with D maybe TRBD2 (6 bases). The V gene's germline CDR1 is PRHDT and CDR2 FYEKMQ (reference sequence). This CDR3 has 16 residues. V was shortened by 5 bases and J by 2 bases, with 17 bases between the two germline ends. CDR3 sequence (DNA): TGTGCCAGCAGCCTTTTCGGGGGAATAAACACAGATACGCAGTATTTT. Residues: CASSLFGGINTDTQYF.

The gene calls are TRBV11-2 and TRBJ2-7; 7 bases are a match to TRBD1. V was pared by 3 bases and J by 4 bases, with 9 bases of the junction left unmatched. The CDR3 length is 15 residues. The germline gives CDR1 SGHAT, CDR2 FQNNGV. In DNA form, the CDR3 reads TGTGCCAGCAGCTTCCCCTACAGGGGCATATACGAGCAGTACTTC. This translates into CASSFPYRGIYEQYF.

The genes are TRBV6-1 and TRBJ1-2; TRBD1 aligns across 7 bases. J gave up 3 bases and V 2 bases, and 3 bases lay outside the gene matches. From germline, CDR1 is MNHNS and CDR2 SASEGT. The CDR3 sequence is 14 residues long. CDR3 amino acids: CASSELGQHYGYTF. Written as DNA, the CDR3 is TGTGCCAGCAGTGAATTGGGACAGCACTATGGCTACACCTTC.

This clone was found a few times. DNA of the CDR3: TGCGCCAGCAGTGATAGGTCGGGGGGCAACACCGGGGAGCTGTTTTTT. Translated: CASSDRSGGNTGELFF. This chain connects TRBV10-1 to TRBJ2-2; D perhaps matches TRBD2 (7 bases). This CDR3 region has 16 residues. V lost 3 bases and J lost 2, with 13 bases in between. The germline CDR1 and CDR2 sequences are WNHNN and SYGVQD (reference sequence).

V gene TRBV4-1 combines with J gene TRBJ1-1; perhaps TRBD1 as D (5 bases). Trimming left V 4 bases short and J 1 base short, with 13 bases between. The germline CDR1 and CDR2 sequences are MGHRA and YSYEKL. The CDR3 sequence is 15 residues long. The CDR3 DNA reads TGCGCCAGCAGCCCCGGCGGGGGTTGGAACACTGAAGCTTTCTTT. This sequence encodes CASSPGGGWNTEAFF.

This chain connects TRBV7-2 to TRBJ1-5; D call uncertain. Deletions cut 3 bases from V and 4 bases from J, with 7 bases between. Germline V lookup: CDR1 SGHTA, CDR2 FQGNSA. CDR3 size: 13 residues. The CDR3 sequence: CASSFVGNQPQHF. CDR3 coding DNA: TGTGCCAGCAGCTTTGTCGGTAATCAGCCCCAGCATTTT.

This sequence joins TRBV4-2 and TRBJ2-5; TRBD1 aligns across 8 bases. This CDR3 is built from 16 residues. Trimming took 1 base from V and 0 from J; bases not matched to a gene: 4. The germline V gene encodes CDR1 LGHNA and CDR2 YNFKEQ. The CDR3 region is CASSQGGTGNQETQYF. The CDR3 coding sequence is TGTGCCAGCAGCCAAGGCGGGACAGGCAACCAAGAGACCCAGTACTTC.

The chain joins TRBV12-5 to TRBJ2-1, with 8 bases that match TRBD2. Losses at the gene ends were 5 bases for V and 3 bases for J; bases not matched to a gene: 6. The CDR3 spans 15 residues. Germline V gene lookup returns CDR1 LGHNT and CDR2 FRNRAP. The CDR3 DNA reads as TGTGCTAGTGGTGTCGGGACTAGTGACTACAATGAGCAGTTCTTC. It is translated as CASGVGTSDYNEQFF.

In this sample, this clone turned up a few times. The CDR3 DNA sequence: TGTGCCAGCAGCCAAGATCTTGACAGGGGGCCTGGAAACACCATATATTTT. Protein product: CASSQDLDRGPGNTIYF. This sequence joins TRBV4-2 and TRBJ1-3, with 10 bases fitting TRBD1. Germline values: CDR1 LGHNA, CDR2 YNFKEQ. V trimming: 0 bases; J trimming: 2 bases; junction bases outside the gene matches: 4. There are 17 residues in the CDR3.

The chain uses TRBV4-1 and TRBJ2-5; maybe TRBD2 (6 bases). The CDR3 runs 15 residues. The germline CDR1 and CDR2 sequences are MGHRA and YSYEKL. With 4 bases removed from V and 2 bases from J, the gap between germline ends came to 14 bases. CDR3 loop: CASSPNFAGQETQYF. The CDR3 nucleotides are TGCGCCAGCAGCCCGAATTTTGCGGGACAAGAGACCCAGTACTTC.

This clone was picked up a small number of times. CDR3 DNA: TGTGCCAGCAGCTTGGGGAGGGGCGCTGTTAGCAATCAGCCCCAGCATTTT. Residues: CASSLGRGAVSNQPQHF. The rearrangement links TRBV7-2 to TRBJ1-5; tentative D call: TRBD1 (5 bases). The CDR3 is 17 amino acids. Germline V gene sequence: CDR1 SGHTA, CDR2 FQGNSA. V lost 3 bases to trimming and J lost 0 bases, with 15 bases between them. The variable domain in full, completed from reference TRBV7-2 and TRBJ1-5, reads GAGVSQSPSNKVTEKGKDVELRCDPISGHTALYWYRQSLGQGLEFLIYFQGNSAPDKSGLPSDRFSAERTGGSVSTLTIQRTQQEDSAVYLCASSLGRGAVSNQPQHFGDGTRLSIL.